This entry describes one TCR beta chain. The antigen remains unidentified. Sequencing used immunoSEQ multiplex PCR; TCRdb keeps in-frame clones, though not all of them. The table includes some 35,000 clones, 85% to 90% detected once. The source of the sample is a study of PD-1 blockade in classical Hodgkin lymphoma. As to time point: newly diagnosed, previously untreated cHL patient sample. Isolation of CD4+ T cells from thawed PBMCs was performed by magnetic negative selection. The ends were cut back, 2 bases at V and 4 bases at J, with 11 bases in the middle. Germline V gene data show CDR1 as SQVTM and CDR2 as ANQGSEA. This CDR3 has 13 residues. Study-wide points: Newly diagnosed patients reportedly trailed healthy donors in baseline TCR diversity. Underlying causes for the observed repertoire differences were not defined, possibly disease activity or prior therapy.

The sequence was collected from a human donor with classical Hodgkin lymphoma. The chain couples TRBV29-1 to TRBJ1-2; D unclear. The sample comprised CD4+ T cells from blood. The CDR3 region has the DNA TGCAGCGTTGAAAGATTGGGGAGCTATGGCTACACCTTC. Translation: CSVERLGSYGYTF.